This T cell receptor (beta chain) was recovered during a study of blood T cell repertoires in COVID-19. As originally analysed: For nucleated cells, counts were estimated from reference gene primer amplification. The method was immunoSEQ multiplex PCR; TCRdb's version includes in-frame clones alone and lacks a portion of them. D and trimming come from the DNA, and the V and J calls and clone size come from that table. The sample has roughly 410,000 clones; 75% to 90% are singletons. The J segment lost 0 bases and the V segment lost 8 bases, leaving 9 bases of the junction unmatched. The CDR3 runs 15 residues. Germline V gene sequence: CDR1 MGHDK, CDR2 SYGVNS. This clone turned up a few times.

Material: peripheral blood. The rearrangement uses TRBV25-1 and TRBJ1-1; 7 nucleotides line up with TRBD1. This TCR derives from a woman in her 40s with COVID-19, enrolled during active disease. CDR3: CASLGQTFLNTEAFF. CDR3 nucleotides: TGTGCCAGCCTGGGACAGACGTTTTTGAACACTGAAGCTTTCTTT.